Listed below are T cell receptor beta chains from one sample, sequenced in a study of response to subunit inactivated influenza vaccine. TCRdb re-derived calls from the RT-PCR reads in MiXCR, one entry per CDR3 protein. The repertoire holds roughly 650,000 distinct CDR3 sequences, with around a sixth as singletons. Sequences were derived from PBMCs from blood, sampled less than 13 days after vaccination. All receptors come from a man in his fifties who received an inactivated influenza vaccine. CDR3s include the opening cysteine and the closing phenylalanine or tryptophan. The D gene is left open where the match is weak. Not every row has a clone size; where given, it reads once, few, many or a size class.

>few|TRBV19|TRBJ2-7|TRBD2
TGTGCCAGTAGTATCGAAGGTAGCGGGGGCGGCGAGCAGTACTTC
CASSIEGSGGGEQYF
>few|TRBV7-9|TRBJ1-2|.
TGTGCCAGCAGTGGTACAGTCTCTAACTATGGCTACACCTTC
CASSGTVSNYGYTF
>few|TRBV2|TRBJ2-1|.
TGTGCCAGCAGTCTTTTCACCTCCTACAATGAGCAGTTCTTC
CASSLFTSYNEQFF
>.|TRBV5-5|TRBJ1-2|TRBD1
TGTGCCAGCAGCGGATCGGGACAGGGACCTAACTATGGCTACACCTTC
CASSGSGQGPNYGYTF
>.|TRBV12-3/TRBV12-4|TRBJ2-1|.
TGTGCCAGCAGTTCTTGGGGGGACTACAATGAGCAGTTCTTC
CASSSWGDYNEQFF
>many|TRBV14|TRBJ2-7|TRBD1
TGTGCCAGCAGCTCGACCACGGGACAGGGTTCCTACGAGCAGTACTTC
CASSSTTGQGSYEQYF
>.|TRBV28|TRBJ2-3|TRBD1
TGTGCCAGCAGTCCGATAGGACAGGTCACAGATACGCAGTATTTT
CASSPIGQVTDTQYF
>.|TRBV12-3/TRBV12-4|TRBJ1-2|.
TGTGCCAGCAGTCCCCGGTGGTCGACTAACTATGGCTACACCTTC
CASSPRWSTNYGYTF
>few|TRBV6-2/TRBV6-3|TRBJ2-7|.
TGTGCCAGCAGAGCCGGGCTTTACTACGAGCAGTACTTC
CASRAGLYYEQYF
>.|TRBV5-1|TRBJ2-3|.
TGCGCCAGCAACCAAGGGGGGGGCGTAGATACGCAGTATTTT
CASNQGGGVDTQYF
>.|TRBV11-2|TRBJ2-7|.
TGTGCCAGCAGCTTACTTTACGGAGACTACGAGCAGTACTTC
CASSLLYGDYEQYF
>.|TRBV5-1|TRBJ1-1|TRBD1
TGCGCCAGCAGCTTGGCCAGGGGGCCCACTGAAGCTTTCTTT
CASSLARGPTEAFF
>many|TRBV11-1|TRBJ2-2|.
TGTGCCAGCCGGGGCCAGGGAGGCACCGGGGAGCTGTTTTTT
CASRGQGGTGELFF
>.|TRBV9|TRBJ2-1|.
TGTGCCAGCAGCGTAGCGGCAGGGCGGATCAATGAGCAGTTCTTC
CASSVAAGRINEQFF
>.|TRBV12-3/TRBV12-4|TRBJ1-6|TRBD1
TGTGCCAGCAGTTTGACCGACAGGGGAAATTCACCCCTCCACTTT
CASSLTDRGNSPLHF
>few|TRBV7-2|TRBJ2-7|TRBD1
TGTGCCAGCAGCTTAGTTGGTGGGACAGCTTCCTTC
CASSLVGGTASF
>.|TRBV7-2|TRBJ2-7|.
TGTGCCAGCAATCAGCCGGGAGAGTATCTTTACGAGCAGTACTTC
CASNQPGEYLYEQYF
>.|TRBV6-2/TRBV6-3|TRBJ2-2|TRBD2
TGTGCCAGCAGTTACTCGGCCAGCGGGAGAATCGGGGAGCTGTTTTTT
CASSYSASGRIGELFF
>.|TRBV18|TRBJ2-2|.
TGTGCCAGCTCACCAGAGAGGGTCACCGGGGAGCTGTTTTTT
CASSPERVTGELFF
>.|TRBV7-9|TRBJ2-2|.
TGTGCCAGCAGCTTTACTGACAGCCCGAACACCGGGGAGCTGTTTTTT
CASSFTDSPNTGELFF
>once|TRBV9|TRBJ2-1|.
TGTGCCAGCAGCAAGGGAGTTGACAATGAGCAGTTCTTC
CASSKGVDNEQFF
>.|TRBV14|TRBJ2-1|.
TGTGCCAGCAGCCAATTTTTGGATGAGCAGTTCTTC
CASSQFLDEQFF
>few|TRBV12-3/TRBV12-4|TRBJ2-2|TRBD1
TGTGCCAGCAGAACGACAGGGCCCGGGGAGCTGTTTTTT
CASRTTGPGELFF
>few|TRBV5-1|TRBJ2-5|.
TGCGCCAGCAGCTTGGGACTAGTCGGAGAGACCCAGTACTTC
CASSLGLVGETQYF
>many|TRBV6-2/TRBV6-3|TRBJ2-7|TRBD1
TGTGCCAGCAGTTGGGACAGCTACGAGCAGTACTTC
CASSWDSYEQYF
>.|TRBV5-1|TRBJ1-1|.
TGCGCCAGCCAATCGGATAACGCATATGTGGCTGAAGCTTTCTTT
CASQSDNAYVAEAFF
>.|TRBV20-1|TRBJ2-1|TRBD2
TGCAGTGCTGCCTCTAGCGGGGGCTCCTACAATGAGCAGTTCTTC
CSAASSGGSYNEQFF
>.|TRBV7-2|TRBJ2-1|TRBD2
TGTGCCAGCAGCTTAAGCGCTAGCGGGGGGTACAATGAGCAGTTCTTC
CASSLSASGGYNEQFF